Shown below are 17 T cell receptor beta chains from a single sample sequenced in a study of Tregs in tolerant kidney transplant recipients (dated by TCRdb to the late 2010s). Library preparation used the immunoSEQ multiplex PCR assay. Not all clones reach the TCRdb copy of this immuneACCESS table, which keeps in-frame sequences only. Checked studies attribute under half of the gap to unresolved V genes and leave the rest unexplained. Present in this sample are around 43,000 clones, 75% to 95% of which were seen just once. The top ten clones comprise 0.7% of the sample. The sequencing sample was made of Tregs from blood. Every receptor here comes from a human donor in good health.

This chain uses TRBV5-4 with TRBJ2-4, with D maybe TRBD1 (5 bases). The CDR3 is made up of 15 amino acids. In germline, CDR1 is SGHNT, CDR2 YYREEE (reference sequence). Deletions cut 7 bases from V and 1 base from J, with 15 bases between. CDR3 protein: CASSSPQGAKNIQYF. CDR3 DNA: TGTGCCAGCTCTTCACCCCAGGGTGCCAAAAACATTCAGTACTTC.

The V gene is TRBV29-1, the J gene TRBJ1-2; the match to TRBD1 covers 7 bases. The CDR3 length is 13 residues. V gave up 7 bases and J gave up 4 bases; unmatched junction bases: 9. Per the germline V gene, CDR1 is SQVTM and CDR2 is ANQGSEA. CDR3 coding DNA: TGCAGCGCCCCAGGGGGAACGGGCTATGGCTACACCTTC. Its translation is CSAPGGTGYGYTF.

The rearrangement joins TRBV4-1 to TRBJ2-6, with TRBD1 as a possible D gene (6 bases). Trimming pared 2 bases from V and 0 bases from J, leaving 14 bases between. The CDR3 runs 18 residues. Germline V gene lookup returns CDR1 MGHRA and CDR2 YSYEKL. The chain's CDR3 is CASSQLGRGSSGANVLTF. CDR3 DNA: TGCGCCAGCAGCCAATTGGGCAGGGGTAGCTCTGGGGCCAACGTCCTGACTTTC.

This chain links TRBV15 with TRBJ1-5; TRBD1 is a possible D gene (5 bases). Germline V gene lookup returns CDR1 LNHNV and CDR2 YYDKDF (reference sequence). The V end lost 0 bases, the J end lost 11 bases, and 8 bases lay between the germline ends. The CDR3 has 12 amino acids. CDR3 nucleotides: TGTGCCACCAGCAGAGACTGGGGGTCCCAGCATTTT. This gives the protein CATSRDWGSQHF.

This clone was counted only a few times. The chain is built from TRBV9 and TRBJ2-1; 14 nucleotides align to TRBD2. Germline CDR1 reads SGDLS; CDR2 reads YYNGEE. V was pared by 0 bases and J by 0 bases, with 11 bases of the junction left unmatched. There are 21 residues in the CDR3. The CDR3 region is CASSVGSPPTSGGASYNEQFF. DNA of the CDR3: TGTGCCAGCAGCGTAGGGTCTCCTCCGACTAGCGGGGGGGCCTCCTACAATGAGCAGTTCTTC.

The rearrangement uses TRBV19 and TRBJ2-7; tentative D call: TRBD2 (6 bases). The CDR3 length is 15 residues. Germline loops: CDR1 LNHDA, CDR2 SQIVND (reference sequence). V was clipped by 11 bases and J by 3 bases, with 23 bases between them. Here the CDR3 reads CAVTLAAGLVYEQYF. The CDR3, as DNA: TGTGCCGTTACCCTAGCCGCGGGACTGGTCTACGAGCAGTACTTC.

V usage is TRBV4-2 and J usage is TRBJ1-5, with D uncertain. V lost 1 base, J lost 5 bases, and 9 bases lay in between. Germline V CDR1 and CDR2: LGHNA, YNFKEQ. CDR3 length: 14 residues. CDR3 DNA: TGTGCCAGCAGCCAAGCTGACGGTTATCAGCCCCAGCATTTT. Its translation: CASSQADGYQPQHF.

This sequence joins TRBV12-5 and TRBJ1-2; D not certain. The length of the CDR3 is 15 residues. Looked up from germline, CDR1 is LGHNT and CDR2 is FRNRAP. Trimming stripped 1 base from V and 2 bases from J, with 11 bases between. This CDR3 reads CASGLEVWVNYGYTF. The CDR3 coding sequence is TGTGCTAGTGGTTTGGAGGTTTGGGTAAACTATGGCTACACCTTC.

This rearrangement joins TRBV5-1 to TRBJ2-7; no clear D gene. Germline-derived CDR1 and CDR2 are SGHRS and YFSETQ. V dropped 4 bases and J dropped 0 bases, with 11 bases sitting between them. This CDR3 has 14 amino acids. As DNA, the CDR3 is TGCGCCAGCAGCGCGAAAGGCGTCTCCTACGAGCAGTACTTC. Translating gives CASSAKGVSYEQYF.

Here the CDR3 reads CASSLGSESTQYF. The DNA of the CDR3 is TGCGCCAGCAGCCTGGGATCTGAGAGCACCCAGTACTTC. The chain joins TRBV5-1 to TRBJ2-5, with no clear D. Germline CDR1 reads SGHRS; CDR2 reads YFSETQ. The V gene lost 4 bases and the J gene lost 8 bases, with 15 bases spanning the gap. CDR3 length: 13 amino acids.

J is TRBJ1-2 and V is TRBV7-2; no firm D call. The CDR3 consists of 17 residues. Germline values: CDR1 SGHTA, CDR2 FQGNSA. Between the trimmed V and J ends, which lost 3 bases and 8 bases, there was a span of 25 bases. CDR3 sequence reads: CASSFSPREPGRGGYTF. The DNA for the CDR3 is TGTGCCAGCAGCTTCTCCCCGAGGGAGCCGGGTCGAGGGGGCTACACCTTC.

The chain combines TRBV7-2 with TRBJ2-2, with 11 positions matching TRBD2. CDR1 is SGHTA, CDR2 FQGNSA, per germline. J was trimmed by 7 bases and V by 7 bases; bases with no gene match: 8. This CDR3 has 15 amino acids. The CDR3: CASNELAGDVGELFF. The DNA for the CDR3 is TGTGCCAGCAACGAACTAGCGGGGGACGTCGGGGAGCTGTTTTTT.

Written as DNA, the CDR3 is TGTGCCAGTAGTATAGTGCCGGGGTCAAGCTCCTACAATGAGCAGTTCTTC. Amino acid sequence: CASSIVPGSSSYNEQFF. This chain joins TRBV19 and TRBJ2-1; D is perhaps TRBD2 (5 bases). Trimming removed 1 base at V and 0 bases at J, with 13 bases between. Germline assignment: CDR1 LNHDA and CDR2 SQIVND (reference sequence). CDR3 length equals 17 residues.

This sequence joins TRBV15 and TRBJ1-2; D may be TRBD1 (5 bases). The V end was cut by 1 base, the J end by 4 bases, with 10 bases between. This CDR3 has 14 amino acids. Per germline, CDR1 LNHNV and CDR2 YYDKDF (reference sequence). For the CDR3, the DNA is TGTGCCACCAGCAGAGCGGGACTGACCTATGGCTACACCTTC. Encoded protein: CATSRAGLTYGYTF. Variable domain in full (rest from reference TRBV15 and TRBJ1-2): DAMVIQNPRYQVTQFGKPVTLSCSQTLNHNVMYWYQQKSSQAPKLLFHYYDKDFNNEADTPDNFQSRRPNTSFCFLDIRSPGLGDTAMYLCATSRAGLTYGYTFGSGTRLTVV.

This clone was seen only once. The gene calls are TRBV2 and TRBJ2-1; 8 nucleotides match TRBD1. J was trimmed by 3 bases and V by 5 bases; bases with no gene match: 6. The CDR3 length is 15 residues. Germline V gene lookup returns CDR1 SNHLY and CDR2 FYNNEI. CDR3 bases: TGTGCCAGCAGTTCACAGGGGGTCCTCTACAATGAGCAGTTCTTC. Protein product: CASSSQGVLYNEQFF.

This chain joins TRBV13 and TRBJ2-7; D is uncertain. CDR3 size: 15 residues. Germline-derived CDR1 and CDR2 are PRHDT and FYEKMQ (reference sequence). V shed 5 bases and J shed 0 bases, with 14 bases lying between them. The CDR3 region has the DNA TGTGCCAGCAGCCGGGTCCAGGAGAGCTCCTACGAGCAGTACTTC. This gives the protein CASSRVQESSYEQYF.

The chain uses TRBV7-2 and TRBJ2-5; D is possibly TRBD2 (6 bases). The CDR3 is made up of 15 amino acids. V lost 1 base and J lost 5, with 14 bases in between. CDR1 and CDR2 (germline): SGHTA, FQGNSA. The CDR3 coding sequence is TGTGCCAGCAGCTTAGGCCTCATCCGGGGGGAGACCCAGTACTTC. Translating gives CASSLGLIRGETQYF.